This TCR beta chain was captured in a study of blood T cell repertoires in COVID-19. Study information: Both acute and convalescent COVID-19 samples were obtained from the United States, Italy and Spain. Nucleic acid was either cDNA or gDNA, and it came from T cells, B-cell-depleted T cells, or PBMCs.

Authors' processing steps: Reference gene primer amplification in the assay estimated nucleated cell counts. Measured with immunoSEQ multiplex PCR; TCRdb has only the in-frame clones, and not every one. The DNA was the basis for D and trimming; V, J and clone size are from that table. The sample gives fewer than 200,000 clones, more than 75% of which show up once; 2% to 2.5% is in the top ten. The junction had 6 bases not matched to a gene; V was cut back by 4 bases and J by 3 bases. The V gene's germline CDR1 is SQVTM and CDR2 ANQGSEA. The CDR3 spans 14 residues. The clonotype was recovered from a man between 45 and 60 years old who had recovered from COVID-19. The sample consisted of peripheral blood. This chain joins TRBV29-1 and TRBJ2-7; 10 nucleotides match TRBD1. The CDR3: CSVGPGTGDYEQYF. The CDR3 coding sequence is TGCAGCGTTGGTCCCGGGACAGGGGACTACGAGCAGTACTTC.